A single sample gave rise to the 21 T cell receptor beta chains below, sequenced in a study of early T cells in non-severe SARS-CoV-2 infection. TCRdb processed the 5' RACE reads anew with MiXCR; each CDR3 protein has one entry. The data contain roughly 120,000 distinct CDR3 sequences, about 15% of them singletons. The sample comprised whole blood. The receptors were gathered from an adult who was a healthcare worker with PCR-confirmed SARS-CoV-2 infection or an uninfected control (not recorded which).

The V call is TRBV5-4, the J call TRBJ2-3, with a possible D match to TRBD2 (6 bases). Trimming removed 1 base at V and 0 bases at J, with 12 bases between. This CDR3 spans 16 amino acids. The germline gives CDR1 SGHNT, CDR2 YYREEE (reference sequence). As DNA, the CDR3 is TGTGCCAGCAGCTTGCCTCGGGACTCCAGCACAGATACGCAGTATTTT. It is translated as CASSLPRDSSTDTQYF.

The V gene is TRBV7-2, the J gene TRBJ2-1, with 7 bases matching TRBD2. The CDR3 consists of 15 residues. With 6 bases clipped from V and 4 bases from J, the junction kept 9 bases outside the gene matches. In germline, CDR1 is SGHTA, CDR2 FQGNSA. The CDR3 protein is CASRPPSGKYNEQFF. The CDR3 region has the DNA TGTGCCAGCAGGCCGCCCAGCGGGAAGTACAATGAGCAGTTCTTC.

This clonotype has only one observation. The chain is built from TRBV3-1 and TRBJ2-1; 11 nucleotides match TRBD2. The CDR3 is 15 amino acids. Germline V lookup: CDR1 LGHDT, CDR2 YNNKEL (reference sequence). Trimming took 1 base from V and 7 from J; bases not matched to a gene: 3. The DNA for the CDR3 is TGTGCCAGCAGCCAAGCACTAGCGGGGGCTAATGAGCAGTTCTTC. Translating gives CASSQALAGANEQFF.

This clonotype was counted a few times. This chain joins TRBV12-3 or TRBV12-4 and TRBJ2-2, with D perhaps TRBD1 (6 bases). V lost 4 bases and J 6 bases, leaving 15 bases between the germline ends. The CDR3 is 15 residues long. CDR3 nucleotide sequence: TGTGCCAGCAGTTCGTTCACAGGGTCACCCGGGGAGCTGTTTTTT. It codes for CASSSFTGSPGELFF.

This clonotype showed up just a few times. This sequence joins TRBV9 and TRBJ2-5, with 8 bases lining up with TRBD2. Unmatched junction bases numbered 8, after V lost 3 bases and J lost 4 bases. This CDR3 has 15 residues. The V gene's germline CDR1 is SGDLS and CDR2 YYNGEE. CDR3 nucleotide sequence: TGTGCCAGCAGCGATTTAGCGGGGCCGGGAGAGACCCAGTACTTC. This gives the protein CASSDLAGPGETQYF.

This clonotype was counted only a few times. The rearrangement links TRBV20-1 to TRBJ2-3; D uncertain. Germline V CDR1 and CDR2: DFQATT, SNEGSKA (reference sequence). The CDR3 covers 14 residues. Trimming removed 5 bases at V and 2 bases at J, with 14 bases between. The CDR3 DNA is TGCAGTGCTGTTAGCAGCGCAAACACAGATACGCAGTATTTT. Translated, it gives CSAVSSANTDTQYF.

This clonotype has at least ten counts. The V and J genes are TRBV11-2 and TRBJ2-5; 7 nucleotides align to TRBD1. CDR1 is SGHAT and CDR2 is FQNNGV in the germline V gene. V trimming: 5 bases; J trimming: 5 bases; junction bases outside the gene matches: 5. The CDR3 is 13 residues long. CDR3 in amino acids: CASSLGQTETQYF. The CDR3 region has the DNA TGTGCCAGCAGCCTGGGACAGACGGAGACCCAGTACTTC.

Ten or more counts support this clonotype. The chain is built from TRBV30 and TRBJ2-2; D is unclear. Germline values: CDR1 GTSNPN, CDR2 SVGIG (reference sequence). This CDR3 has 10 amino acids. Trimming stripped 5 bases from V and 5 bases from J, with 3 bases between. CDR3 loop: CAWQTGELFF. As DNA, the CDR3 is TGTGCCTGGCAAACCGGGGAGCTGTTTTTT.

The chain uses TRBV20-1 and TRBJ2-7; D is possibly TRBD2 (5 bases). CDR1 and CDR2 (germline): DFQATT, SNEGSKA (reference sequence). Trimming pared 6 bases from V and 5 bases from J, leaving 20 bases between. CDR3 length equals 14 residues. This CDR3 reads CSAVPASPGNEQYF. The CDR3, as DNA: TGCAGTGCCGTGCCGGCCTCCCCGGGGAACGAGCAGTACTTC.

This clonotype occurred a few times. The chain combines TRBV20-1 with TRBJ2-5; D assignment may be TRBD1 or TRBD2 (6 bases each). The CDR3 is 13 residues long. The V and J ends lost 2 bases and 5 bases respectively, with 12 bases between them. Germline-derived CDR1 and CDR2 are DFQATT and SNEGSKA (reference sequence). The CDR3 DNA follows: TGCAGTGCTAGAAAGGGGGGAATCGAGACCCAGTACTTC. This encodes CSARKGGIETQYF.

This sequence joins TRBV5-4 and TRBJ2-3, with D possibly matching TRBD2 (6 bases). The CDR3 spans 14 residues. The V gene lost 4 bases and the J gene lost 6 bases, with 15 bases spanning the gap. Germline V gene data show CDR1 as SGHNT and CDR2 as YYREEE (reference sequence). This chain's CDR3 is CASSQTSGQDTQYF. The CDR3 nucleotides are TGTGCCAGCAGCCAGACTAGTGGGCAGGATACGCAGTATTTT.

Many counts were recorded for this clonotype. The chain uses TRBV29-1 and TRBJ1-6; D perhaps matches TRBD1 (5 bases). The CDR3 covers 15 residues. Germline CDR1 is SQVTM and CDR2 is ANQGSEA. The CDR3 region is CSSLAPGHSNSPLHF. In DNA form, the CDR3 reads TGCAGTTCGTTAGCCCCCGGACACTCTAATTCACCCCTCCACTTT.

The CDR3 reads CASSFIGRNEQFF. Written as DNA, the CDR3 is TGTGCCAGCAGCTTTATAGGGAGGAATGAGCAGTTCTTC. V is TRBV7-9 and J is TRBJ2-1; D perhaps matches TRBD2 (6 bases). Looked up from germline, CDR1 is SEHNR and CDR2 is FQNEAQ (reference sequence). The CDR3 length is 13 residues. Trimming left V 3 bases short and J 7 bases short, with 10 bases between.

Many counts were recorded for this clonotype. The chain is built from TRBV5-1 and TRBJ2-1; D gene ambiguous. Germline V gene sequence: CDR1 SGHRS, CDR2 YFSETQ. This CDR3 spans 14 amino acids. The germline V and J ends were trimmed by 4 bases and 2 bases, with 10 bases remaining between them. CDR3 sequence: CASSLDGPYNEQFF. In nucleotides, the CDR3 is TGCGCCAGCAGCCTGGACGGACCCTACAATGAGCAGTTCTTC.

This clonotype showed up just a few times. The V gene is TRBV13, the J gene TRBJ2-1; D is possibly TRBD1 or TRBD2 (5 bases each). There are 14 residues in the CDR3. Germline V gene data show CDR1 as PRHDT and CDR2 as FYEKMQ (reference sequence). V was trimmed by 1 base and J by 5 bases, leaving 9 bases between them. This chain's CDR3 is CASSLARGHNEQFF. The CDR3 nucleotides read TGTGCCAGCAGCTTAGCCCGGGGACACAATGAGCAGTTCTTC.

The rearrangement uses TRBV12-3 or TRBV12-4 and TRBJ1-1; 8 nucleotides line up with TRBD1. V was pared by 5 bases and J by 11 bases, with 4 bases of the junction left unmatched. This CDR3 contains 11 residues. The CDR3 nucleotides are TGTGCCAGCAGTCCGACAGGGGTCGCTTTCTTT. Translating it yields CASSPTGVAFF.

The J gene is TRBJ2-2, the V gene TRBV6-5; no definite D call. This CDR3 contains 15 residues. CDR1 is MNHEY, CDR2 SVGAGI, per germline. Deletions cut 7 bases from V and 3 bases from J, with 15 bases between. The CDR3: CASTRRPTDTGELFF. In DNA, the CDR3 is TGTGCCAGCACTCGCCGGCCTACTGACACCGGGGAGCTGTTTTTT.

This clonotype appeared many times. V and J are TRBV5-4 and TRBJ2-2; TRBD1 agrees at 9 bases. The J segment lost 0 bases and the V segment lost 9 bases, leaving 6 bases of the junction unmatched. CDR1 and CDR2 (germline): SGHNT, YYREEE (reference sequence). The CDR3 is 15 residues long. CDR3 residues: CATTTGGPNTGELFF. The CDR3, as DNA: TGTGCCACCACAACAGGGGGCCCGAACACCGGGGAGCTGTTTTTT. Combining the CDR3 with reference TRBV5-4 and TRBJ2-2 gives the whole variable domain ETGVTQSPTHLIKTRGQQVTLRCSSQSGHNTVSWYQQALGQGPQFIFQYYREEENGRGNFPPRFSGLQFPNYSSELNVNALELDDSALYLCATTTGGPNTGELFFGEGSRLTVL.

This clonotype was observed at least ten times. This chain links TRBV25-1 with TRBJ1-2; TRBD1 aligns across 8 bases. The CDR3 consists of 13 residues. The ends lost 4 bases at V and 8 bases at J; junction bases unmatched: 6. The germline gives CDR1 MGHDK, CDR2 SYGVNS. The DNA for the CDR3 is TGTGCCAGCAGTGCCGGACAGGGTCGCGGCTACACCTTC. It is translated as CASSAGQGRGYTF.

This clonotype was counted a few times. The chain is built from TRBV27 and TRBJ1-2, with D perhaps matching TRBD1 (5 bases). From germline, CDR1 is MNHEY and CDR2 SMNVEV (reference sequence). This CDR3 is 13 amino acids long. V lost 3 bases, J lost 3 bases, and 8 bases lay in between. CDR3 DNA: TGTGCCAGCAGTTTGGGCAGGGACTATGGCTACACCTTC. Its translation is CASSLGRDYGYTF.

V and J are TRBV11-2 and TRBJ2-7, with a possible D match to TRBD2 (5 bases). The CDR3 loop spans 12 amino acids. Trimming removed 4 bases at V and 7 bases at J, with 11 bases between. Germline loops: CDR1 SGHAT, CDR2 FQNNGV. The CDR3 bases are TGTGCCAGCAGCTCCGGCGGGTGGGAGCAGTACTTC. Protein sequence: CASSSGGWEQYF.